Below are 25 T cell receptor beta chains sequenced from a single sample in a study of cytomegalovirus exposure and HLA in healthy donors. PCR primers comprised 60 Vbeta and 13 Jbeta primers. TCRdb's copy holds only in-frame clones and misses some; the assay was immunoSEQ multiplex PCR. The sample lists tens of thousands of clones; 77% were seen once. Sequences were obtained from PBMCs. The receptors were sampled from a man in his forties or fifties in good health and CMV-seropositive.

DNA for the CDR3: TGTGCCACCAGCGTGCCGGGGTCCTATGGCTACACCTTC. Its protein product is CATSVPGSYGYTF. V and J are TRBV15 and TRBJ1-2; D unclear. Deletions cut 5 bases from V and 4 bases from J, with 11 bases between. This CDR3 spans 13 amino acids. Germline-derived CDR1 and CDR2 are LNHNV and YYDKDF (reference sequence).

This clone was seen a single time. The gene calls are TRBV7-2 and TRBJ2-1; 7 bases fit TRBD2. Germline V gene lookup returns CDR1 SGHTA and CDR2 FQGNSA. The CDR3 sequence is 16 residues long. The V and J ends lost 3 bases and 4 bases, in that order; junction bases with no gene match: 9. The DNA of the CDR3 is TGTGCCAGCAGCTTCAGAGGGGCGGGAGCTTACAATGAGCAGTTCTTC. This gives the protein CASSFRGAGAYNEQFF.

With respect to this clone: A read error may account for a junction end that differs from germline. The gene calls are TRBV7-9 and TRBJ2-5; D unclear. The J call is in doubt because the DNA end fits TRBJ2-7 better. This CDR3 has 14 residues. Germline assignment: CDR1 SEHNR and CDR2 FQNEAQ (reference sequence). The CDR3 spells CSSSLDSTRYEQYF. DNA of the CDR3: TGTTCCAGCAGCTTAGACTCGACACGGTACGAGCAGTACTTC.

The rearrangement links TRBV7-9 to TRBJ1-1; D remains unclear. There are 13 residues in the CDR3. Per the germline V gene, CDR1 is SEHNR and CDR2 is FQNEAQ (reference sequence). Trimming pared 5 bases from V and 2 bases from J, leaving 9 bases between. Here the CDR3 reads CASSKTANTEAFF. Written as DNA, the CDR3 is TGTGCCAGCAGCAAAACAGCAAACACTGAAGCTTTCTTT.

This rearrangement joins TRBV21-1 to TRBJ2-1; the table gives TRBD1 as D, unverified against the DNA. TRBV21-1 counts as a pseudogene. The CDR3 contains 16 residues. The DNA for the CDR3 is TGTGCCAGCAGCAGGACAGGGTTGGCGTTATACAATGAGCAGTTCTTC. It specifies CASSRTGLALYNEQFF.

The sample holds a few counts of this clone. The rearrangement uses TRBV19 and TRBJ2-7; 13 nucleotides line up with TRBD2. This CDR3 comprises 14 residues. Germline assignment: CDR1 LNHDA and CDR2 SQIVND (reference sequence). The junction had 10 bases not matched to a gene; V was cut back by 10 bases and J by 7 bases. The CDR3 loop is CATSGLAGVGEQYF. The CDR3, as DNA: TGTGCCACCTCCGGACTAGCGGGAGTGGGTGAGCAGTACTTC.

J is TRBJ2-7 and V is TRBV2; D may be TRBD1 (6 bases). Germline V lookup: CDR1 SNHLY, CDR2 FYNNEI. V was clipped by 5 bases and J by 5 bases, with 7 bases between them. This CDR3 region has 11 residues. For the CDR3, the DNA is TGTGCCAGCAGTTACAGGGACGAGCAGTACTTC. Translating gives CASSYRDEQYF.

This chain uses TRBV6-1 with TRBJ1-2, with 9 bases fitting TRBD1. Per the germline V gene, CDR1 is MNHNS and CDR2 is SASEGT. V gave up 3 bases and J gave up 8 bases; unmatched junction bases: 10. CDR3 size: 15 residues. CDR3 coding DNA: TGTGCCAGCAGTGACGGTGGGACAGGGCGAGGAGGCTACACCTTC. Protein: CASSDGGTGRGGYTF.

The chain has TRBV5-1 and TRBJ1-2; 11 nucleotides align to TRBD1. Germline CDR1 is SGHRS and CDR2 is YFSETQ. The V segment lost 0 bases and the J segment 6 bases; nucleotides outside the gene matches: 4. This CDR3 has 15 residues. CDR3 nucleotide sequence: TGCGCCAGCAGCTTGGGGGGACAGGGGGAGGATGGCTACACCTTC. Translation: CASSLGGQGEDGYTF.

This clone appeared a few times. The J gene is TRBJ2-3, the V gene TRBV5-1, with a tentative D call TRBD1 (6 bases). The CDR3 length is 15 residues. V was pared by 0 bases and J by 1 base, with 9 bases between. In germline, CDR1 is SGHRS, CDR2 YFSETQ. This CDR3 is CASSLVGQRTDTQYF. CDR3 coding DNA: TGCGCCAGCAGCTTGGTCGGACAGCGCACAGATACGCAGTATTTT.

The gene calls are TRBV2 and TRBJ1-2, with unresolved D. V was pared by 2 bases and J by 7 bases, with 14 bases between. Looked up from germline, CDR1 is SNHLY and CDR2 is FYNNEI. The CDR3 totals 14 residues. This CDR3 reads CASSEQSGRSGYTF. The CDR3 DNA sequence: TGTGCCAGCAGTGAACAGTCCGGTAGGAGTGGCTACACCTTC.

The rearrangement uses TRBV19 and TRBJ2-3; TRBD2 might be the D (5 bases). The CDR3 totals 13 residues. Trimming took 3 bases from V and 5 from J, leaving 9 bases between them. CDR1 and CDR2 from the germline V gene are LNHDA and SQIVND (reference sequence). The CDR3, as DNA: TGTGCCAGTAGTATCGCGGGTCTAGATACGCAGTATTTT. Its protein product is CASSIAGLDTQYF.

This chain connects TRBV7-3 to TRBJ2-1; 13 nucleotides align to TRBD2. Germline V CDR1 and CDR2: SGHTA, FQGTGA. This CDR3 region has 15 residues. V lost 6 bases, J lost 4 bases, and 3 bases stayed unmatched. The CDR3 DNA is TGTGCCAGCAGTCGGGGACTAGCGGGATACAATGAGCAGTTCTTC. Translating it yields CASSRGLAGYNEQFF.

DNA for the CDR3: TGTGCCAGCAGCATTCAGGGGCAAGGTCAGCCCCAGCATTTT. As protein: CASSIQGQGQPQHF. The chain couples TRBV7-2 to TRBJ1-5; D perhaps matches TRBD1 (6 bases). Germline V gene sequence: CDR1 SGHTA, CDR2 FQGNSA. This CDR3 contains 14 residues. The V gene lost 5 bases and the J gene lost 6 bases, with 14 bases spanning the gap.

The rearrangement uses TRBV6-5 and TRBJ1-6; 9 nucleotides line up with TRBD1. Germline V CDR1 and CDR2: MNHEY, SVGAGI. J gave up 7 bases and V 2 bases, and 6 bases lay outside the gene matches. The CDR3 runs 16 residues. CDR3 DNA sequence: TGTGCCAGCAGTTACCGGACAGGGGAACGGAATTCACCCCTCCACTTT. This encodes CASSYRTGERNSPLHF.

CDR3 DNA sequence: TGTGCCAGCAGCCAAAGACAGGGGCCAGATACGCAGTATTTT. It translates to CASSQRQGPDTQYF. This chain uses TRBV11-2 with TRBJ2-3; 8 bases are a match to TRBD1. Germline V gene sequence: CDR1 SGHAT, CDR2 FQNNGV. Trimming cost V 5 bases and J 4 bases; bases outside gene matches: 5. This CDR3 is built from 14 residues.

As concerns this clone: One junction end disagrees with the germline gene, perhaps due to a read error. This chain joins TRBV7-9 and TRBJ2-3; D is unclear. Germline CDR1 SEHNR, CDR2 FQNEAQ (reference sequence). The CDR3 length is 12 residues. Here the CDR3 reads CSSSQTADTQYF. The DNA of the CDR3 is TGTTCCAGCAGTCAAACGGCAGATACGCAGTATTTT.

This clone occurred once. The same CDR3 can be traced to other DNA sequences in this sample. This sequence joins TRBV7-9 and TRBJ1-2, with D uncertain. This CDR3 comprises 13 residues. The V and J ends lost 5 bases and 2 bases respectively, with 9 bases between them. Looked up from germline, CDR1 is SEHNR and CDR2 is FQNEAQ (reference sequence). CDR3 nucleotide sequence: TGTGCCAGCAGCCCTGCGAGCAACTATGGCTACACCTTC. Protein sequence: CASSPASNYGYTF.

This clone was picked up one time. One end of the junction does not line up with germline, which may come from a read error. The chain employs TRBV2 and TRBJ1-1; no firm D call. This CDR3 is built from 13 residues. In germline, CDR1 is SNHLY, CDR2 FYNNEI. In DNA, the CDR3 is TGTGCCGGCAGGACCAGCGTTAACACTGAAGCTTTCTTT. Amino acids: CAGRTSVNTEAFF.

The rearrangement uses TRBV13 and TRBJ2-1, with 10 bases matching TRBD2. This CDR3 has 14 residues. CDR1 and CDR2 (germline): PRHDT, FYEKMQ (reference sequence). Germline trimming cut 6 bases from V and 8 bases from J; bases unmatched to any gene: 7. Here the CDR3 reads CASRRLAGADEQFF. CDR3 in DNA: TGTGCCAGCAGAAGGCTAGCGGGAGCTGATGAGCAGTTCTTC.

The chain links TRBV29-1 to TRBJ2-7, with TRBD1 matching 7 bases. The CDR3 has 15 residues. Germline V lookup: CDR1 SQVTM, CDR2 ANQGSEA. The ends lost 0 bases at V and 0 bases at J; junction bases unmatched: 5. This chain's CDR3 is CSVEDLQGSSYEQYF. In DNA form, the CDR3 reads TGCAGCGTTGAAGATCTACAGGGGAGCTCCTACGAGCAGTACTTC.

The chain has TRBV19 and TRBJ2-7; 7 bases are shared with TRBD1. The CDR3 covers 13 residues. Per germline, CDR1 LNHDA and CDR2 SQIVND (reference sequence). The J segment lost 5 bases and the V segment lost 8 bases, leaving 9 bases of the junction unmatched. The chain's CDR3 is CASDAGTVNEQYF. The CDR3 coding sequence is TGTGCCAGTGACGCCGGGACAGTAAACGAGCAGTACTTC.

The chain employs TRBV28 and TRBJ2-3; no definite D call. The CDR3 has 16 residues. The V end lost 2 bases, the J end lost 2 bases, and 14 bases lay between the germline ends. CDR1 is MDHEN and CDR2 is SYDVKM in the germline V gene. The CDR3 loop is CASSLGTDRYTDTQYF. As DNA, the CDR3 is TGTGCCAGCAGTTTAGGTACAGACCGCTACACAGATACGCAGTATTTT.

The rearrangement links TRBV6-5 to TRBJ1-3, with D maybe TRBD1 (6 bases). Looked up from germline, CDR1 is MNHEY and CDR2 is SVGAGI. V lost 4 bases to trimming and J lost 4 bases, with 11 bases between them. The CDR3 loop spans 14 amino acids. CDR3 protein: CASSFRGSGNTIYF. Here the CDR3 DNA reads TGTGCCAGCAGTTTCAGGGGTTCCGGAAACACCATATATTTT.

The chain has TRBV20-1 and TRBJ1-2, with a possible D match to TRBD1 (5 bases). V lost 0 bases, J lost 7 bases, and 6 bases lay in between. The CDR3 contains 11 residues. The germline V gene encodes CDR1 DFQATT and CDR2 SNEGSKA (reference sequence). The CDR3 loop is CSARDDSGYTF. Written as DNA, the CDR3 is TGCAGTGCTAGAGATGACAGTGGCTACACCTTC.